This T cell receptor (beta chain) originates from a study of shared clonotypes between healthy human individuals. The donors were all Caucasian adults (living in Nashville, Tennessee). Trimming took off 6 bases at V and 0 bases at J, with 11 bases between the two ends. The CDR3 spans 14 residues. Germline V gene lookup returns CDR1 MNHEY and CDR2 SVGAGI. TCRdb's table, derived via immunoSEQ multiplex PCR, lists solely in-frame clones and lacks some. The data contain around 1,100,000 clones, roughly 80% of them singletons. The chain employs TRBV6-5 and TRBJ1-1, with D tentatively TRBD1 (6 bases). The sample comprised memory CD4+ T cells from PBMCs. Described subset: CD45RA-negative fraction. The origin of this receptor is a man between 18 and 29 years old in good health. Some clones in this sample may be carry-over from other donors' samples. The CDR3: CASSLGQMNTEAFF. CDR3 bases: TGTGCCAGCAGCCTAGGACAGATGAACACTGAAGCTTTCTTT.